One and the same sample provided the 12 T cell receptor beta chains below, sequenced in a study of spatial heterogeneity in lung cancer. A single record per CDR3 protein comes from TCRdb applying MiXCR to the 5' RACE reads. The sample has about 670 distinct CDR3 sequences; roughly 22% are singletons. Documented time point: sample taken at primary tumor resection. Sequences were derived from normal lung tissue next to the tumor, sampled at surgery. The origin of the receptors is a male donor with early-stage non-small cell lung cancer.

By share of the sample, this clonotype is large. The library was designed around alpha chains, so this beta chain is a stray read whose abundance carries little weight. The chain carries TRBV29-1 and TRBJ1-2; no clear D. Per germline, CDR1 SQVTM and CDR2 ANQGSEA. This CDR3 is built from 12 residues. V gave up 7 bases and J gave up 2 bases, with 11 bases separating them. DNA of the CDR3: TGCAGCGCGATGGCTGAGAACTATGGCTACACCTTC. Its protein product is CSAMAENYGYTF.

By share, this clonotype ranks as large. This beta chain is an unintended read in a library built for alpha chains; its size means little. The V and J genes are TRBV3-1 and TRBJ2-3; 7 bases agree with TRBD1. The CDR3 totals 17 residues. V dropped 0 bases and J dropped 2; count of bases not matched to a gene: 8. The germline CDR1 and CDR2 sequences are LGHDT and YNNKEL (reference sequence). The CDR3, as DNA: TGTGCCAGCAGCCAAGATCCTCAGGGGGTGACCACAGATACGCAGTATTTT. Residues: CASSQDPQGVTTDTQYF.

Worth noting for this clonotype: Because this beta chain is a stray read in a library intended to capture alpha chains, its abundance should not be given much weight. This chain connects TRBV13 to TRBJ2-7, with D hard to call. The ends were cut back, 3 bases at V and 0 bases at J, with 12 bases in the middle. Looked up from germline, CDR1 is PRHDT and CDR2 is FYEKMQ (reference sequence). The length of the CDR3 is 15 residues. The CDR3 DNA reads as TGTGCCAGCAGCTTGACCGGGTTTACCTCCTACGAGCAGTACTTC. Translation gives CASSLTGFTSYEQYF.

This clonotype occurred a few times. The size of this beta chain means little, since it is a stray read in a library made for alpha chains. The rearrangement uses TRBV9 and TRBJ2-1; D possibly uses TRBD1 or TRBD2 (5 bases each). Germline V CDR1 and CDR2: SGDLS, YYNGEE. V was shortened by 3 bases and J by 4 bases, with 8 bases between the two germline ends. The length of the CDR3 is 13 residues. The CDR3: CASSAWGYNEQFF. CDR3 coding DNA: TGTGCCAGCAGCGCGTGGGGGTACAATGAGCAGTTCTTC.

This clonotype was detected only once. A library made for alpha chains picked up this beta chain off target, so its size means little. This chain uses TRBV20-1 with TRBJ2-3; D not certain. CDR1 DFQATT and CDR2 SNEGSKA come from the germline V gene (reference sequence). The CDR3 has 13 residues. V was trimmed by 1 base and J by 3 bases, leaving 8 bases between them. Written as DNA, the CDR3 is TGCAGTGCTAGAGGTATTGGAACAGATACGCAGTATTTT. Its translation is CSARGIGTDTQYF.

A few counts support this clonotype. As an off-target read in a library built for alpha chains, this beta chain has a frequency of little significance. The rearrangement joins TRBV20-1 to TRBJ2-2, with TRBD1 matching 7 bases. Germline loops: CDR1 DFQATT, CDR2 SNEGSKA (reference sequence). V was clipped by 6 bases and J by 7 bases; unmatched bases: 8. The CDR3 sequence is 13 residues long. CDR3 nucleotides: TGCAGTGCGAGGCAGGGGGAAGGCGGGGAGCTGTTTTTT. Translating gives CSARQGEGGELFF.

This clonotype was counted only a few times. This beta chain is a stray sequence in a library constructed for alpha chains; its clone size is not meaningful. The V and J genes are TRBV20-1 and TRBJ2-7; D may correspond to TRBD1 or TRBD2 (6 bases each). The CDR3 extends over 12 amino acids. V shed 5 bases and J shed 4 bases, with 12 bases lying between them. Germline loops: CDR1 DFQATT, CDR2 SNEGSKA (reference sequence). The CDR3 region has the DNA TGCAGTGCTTATAGGGGGACTTACGAGCAGTACTTC. Translating it yields CSAYRGTYEQYF.

Concerning this clonotype: Being off target in a library aimed at alpha chains, this beta chain has a size of little meaning. The rearrangement uses TRBV28 and TRBJ2-2, with D unresolved. The V end was cut by 2 bases, the J end by 5 bases, with 6 bases between. CDR3 length: 13 amino acids. The germline gives CDR1 MDHEN, CDR2 SYDVKM. CDR3 nucleotides: TGTGCCAGCAGTTTAGAGAGAACCGGGGAGCTGTTTTTT. It is translated as CASSLERTGELFF.

Within the sample, this clonotype is large. This beta chain represents an off-target read in a library built for alpha chains; its size is of limited meaning. The CDR3 sequence is CASSLELTSFYEQYF. The CDR3 bases are TGTGCCAGCAGCTTGGAACTAACCTCTTTCTACGAGCAGTACTTC. The chain joins TRBV5-5 to TRBJ2-7, with D unresolved. CDR1 and CDR2 (germline): SGHKS, YYEKEE (reference sequence). V was clipped by 0 bases and J by 3 bases, with 13 bases between them. CDR3 length: 15 amino acids.

By share, this clonotype ranks as large. Because the library targeted alpha chains, this beta chain is an off-target read whose size means little. The J gene is TRBJ2-7, the V gene TRBV7-8; weak D call: TRBD1 (6 bases). The CDR3 covers 15 residues. Germline V lookup: CDR1 SGHVS, CDR2 FQNEAQ. V dropped 0 bases and J dropped 2 bases, with 11 bases sitting between them. The CDR3 protein is CASSLALDRTYEQYF. The CDR3 DNA reads as TGTGCCAGCAGCTTAGCGCTGGACAGAACCTACGAGCAGTACTTC. Combining the CDR3 with reference TRBV7-8 and TRBJ2-7 gives the whole variable domain GAGVSQSPRYKVAKRGQDVALRCDPISGHVSLFWYQQALGQGPEFLTYFQNEAQLDKSGLPSDRFFAERPEGSVSTLKIQRTQQEDSAVYLCASSLALDRTYEQYFGPGTRLTVT.

This clonotype is large in the sample. A library made for alpha chains picked up this beta chain off target, so its size means little. The V and J genes are TRBV11-3 and TRBJ2-1, with 7 bases aligning to TRBD1. This CDR3 is 16 amino acids long. V was pared by 5 bases and J by 3 bases, with 10 bases of the junction left unmatched. Germline-derived CDR1 and CDR2 are SGHNT and YENEEA. CDR3 region: CASSHHRGSGYNEQFF. The CDR3 DNA sequence: TGTGCCAGCAGCCATCACAGGGGATCGGGCTACAATGAGCAGTTCTTC.

Concerning this clonotype: This beta chain lies outside the target of a library built for alpha chains; its clone size means little. The genes are TRBV4-2 and TRBJ1-1, with D possibly matching TRBD1 (6 bases). Germline V gives CDR1 LGHNA, CDR2 YNFKEQ. Trimming stripped 6 bases from V and 4 bases from J, with 15 bases between. The CDR3 extends over 14 amino acids. CDR3: CASRLQGGSTEAFF. The CDR3 nucleotides are TGTGCCAGCAGACTACAGGGAGGGAGCACTGAAGCTTTCTTT.